A selection of T cell receptor beta chains follows, all from one sample in a study of Ad26.COV2.S vaccination and SARS-CoV-2 variants. The data were produced by immunoSEQ multiplex PCR, yet TCRdb's version contains in-frame clones alone and is incomplete. The sample has 410,000 or so clones, about nine tenths seen once. The sample here was peripheral blood, taken in a trial of Ad26.COV2.S vaccine versus placebo. Source of these receptors: a person between 18 and 65 years old who received the Ad26.COV2.S COVID-19 vaccine or a placebo. CDR3s leave out the opening cysteine and the closing phenylalanine or tryptophan. The D gene is left open where the match is weak.

J: TRBJ2-5; D: TRBD1; V: TRBV18; CDR3: ASSPRTGQPTETQY
J: TRBJ2-1; D: TRBD2; V: TRBV11-2; CDR3: ASSLISTSGYNEQF
J: TRBJ1-1; D: -; V: TRBV9; CDR3: ASSTQPGENTEAF
J: TRBJ1-5; D: -; V: TRBV19; CDR3: ASSKGPEPQH
J: TRBJ2-3; D: -; V: TRBV5-1; CDR3: ASSLARGDDTQY
J: TRBJ2-7; D: TRBD2; V: TRBV30; CDR3: AWSGLASSYEQY
J: TRBJ1-1; D: -; V: TRBV6-5; CDR3: ASSRSSAGQVEAF
J: TRBJ2-2; D: TRBD1; V: TRBV7-2; CDR3: ASSLGQGGTGELF
J: TRBJ2-7; D: TRBD1; V: TRBV18; CDR3: ASSPGQTYEQY
J: TRBJ1-1; D: TRBD1; V: TRBV19; CDR3: ASSTPGGLTEAF
J: TRBJ2-5; D: -; V: TRBV6-1; CDR3: ASSETWGRGGRETQY
J: TRBJ2-5; D: TRBD1; V: TRBV6-2/TRBV6-3; CDR3: ASSAGTGGLETQY
J: TRBJ2-5; D: TRBD2; V: TRBV19; CDR3: ASSIDTSGRYETQY
J: TRBJ1-1; D: -; V: TRBV19; CDR3: ASSIVRGFVNTEAF
J: TRBJ2-3; D: -; V: TRBV7-3; CDR3: ASSPRDRFTDTQY
J: TRBJ2-7; D: -; V: TRBV7-2; CDR3: ASSFLRLGSYEQY
J: TRBJ2-5; D: -; V: TRBV2; CDR3: ASSEGAQETQY
J: TRBJ2-3; D: -; V: TRBV21-1; CDR3: ASSPGSGTSKFQCTDTQY